This T cell receptor beta chain is drawn from a study of blood T cell repertoires in COVID-19. V was cut by 2 bases and J by 6 bases, with 13 bases left in between. CDR1 is SGHRS and CDR2 is YFSETQ in the germline V gene. The CDR3 is 14 residues long. Libraries were prepared by immunoSEQ multiplex PCR; TCRdb keeps only in-frame clonotypes and omits some of them. Here the sample spans just over 25,000 clones, 85% to 90% being singletons. The TCR sequence derives from a man aged 65 to 85 with acute or convalescent COVID-19. V gene TRBV5-1 combines with J gene TRBJ2-3, with TRBD1 as a possible D gene (6 bases). Source material: peripheral blood. The CDR3 protein is CASSLNRAEDTQYF. In DNA form, the CDR3 reads TGCGCCAGCAGCTTAAACAGGGCAGAGGATACGCAGTATTTT.